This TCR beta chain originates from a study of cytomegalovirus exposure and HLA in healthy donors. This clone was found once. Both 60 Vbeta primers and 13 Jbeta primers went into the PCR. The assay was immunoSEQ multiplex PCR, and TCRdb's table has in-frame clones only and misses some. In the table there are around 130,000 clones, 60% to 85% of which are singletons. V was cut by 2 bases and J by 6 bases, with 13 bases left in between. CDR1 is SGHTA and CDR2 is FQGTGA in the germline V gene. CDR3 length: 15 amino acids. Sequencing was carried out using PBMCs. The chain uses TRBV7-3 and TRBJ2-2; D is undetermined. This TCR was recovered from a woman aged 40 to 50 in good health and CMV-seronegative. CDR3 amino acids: CASSLFGSTAGELFF. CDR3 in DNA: TGTGCCAGCAGCTTATTTGGCAGCACAGCCGGGGAGCTGTTTTTT.